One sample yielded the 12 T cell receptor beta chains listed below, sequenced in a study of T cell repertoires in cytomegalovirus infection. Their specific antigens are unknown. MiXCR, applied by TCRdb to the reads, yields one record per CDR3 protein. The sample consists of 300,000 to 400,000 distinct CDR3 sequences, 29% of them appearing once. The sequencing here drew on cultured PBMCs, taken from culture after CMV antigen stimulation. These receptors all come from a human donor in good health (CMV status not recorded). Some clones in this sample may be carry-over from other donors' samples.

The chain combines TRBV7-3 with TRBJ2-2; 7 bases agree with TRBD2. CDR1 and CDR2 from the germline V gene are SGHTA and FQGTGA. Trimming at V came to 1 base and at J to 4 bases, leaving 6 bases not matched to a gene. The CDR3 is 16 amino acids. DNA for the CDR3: TGTGCCAGCAGCTTAATTGGGGGGGACCTCACCGGGGAGCTGTTTTTT. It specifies CASSLIGGDLTGELFF.

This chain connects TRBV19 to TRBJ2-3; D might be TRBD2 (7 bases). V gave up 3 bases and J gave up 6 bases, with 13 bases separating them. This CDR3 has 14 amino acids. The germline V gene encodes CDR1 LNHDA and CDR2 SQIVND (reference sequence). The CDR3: CASSIAGAWDTQYF. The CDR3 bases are TGTGCCAGTAGTATCGCGGGGGCATGGGATACGCAGTATTTT. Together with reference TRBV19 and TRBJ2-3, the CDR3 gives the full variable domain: DGGITQSPKYLFRKEGQNVTLSCEQNLNHDAMYWYRQDPGQGLRLIYYSQIVNDFQKGDIAEGYSVSREKKESFPLTVTSAQKNPTAFYLCASSIAGAWDTQYFGPGTRLTVL.

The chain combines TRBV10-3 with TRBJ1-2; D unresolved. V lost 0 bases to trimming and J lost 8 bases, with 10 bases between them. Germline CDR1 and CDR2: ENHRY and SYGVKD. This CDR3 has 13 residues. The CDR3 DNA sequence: TGTGCCATCAGTGAGTCTCAGGTTTACGGCTACACCTTC. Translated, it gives CAISESQVYGYTF.

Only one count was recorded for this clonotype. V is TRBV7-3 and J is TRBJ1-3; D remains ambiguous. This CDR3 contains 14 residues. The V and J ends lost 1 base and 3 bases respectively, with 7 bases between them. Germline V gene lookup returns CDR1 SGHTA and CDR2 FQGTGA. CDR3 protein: CASSLSGLGNTIYF. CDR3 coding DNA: TGTGCCAGCAGCTTAAGTGGGCTTGGAAACACCATATATTTT.

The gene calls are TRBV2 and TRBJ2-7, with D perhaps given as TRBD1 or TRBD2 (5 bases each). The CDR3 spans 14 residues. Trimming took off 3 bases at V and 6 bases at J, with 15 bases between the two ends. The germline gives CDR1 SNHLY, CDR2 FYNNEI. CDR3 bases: TGTGCCAGCAGTGATATGGGGGTCGGGTGCGAGCAGTACTTC. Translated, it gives CASSDMGVGCEQYF. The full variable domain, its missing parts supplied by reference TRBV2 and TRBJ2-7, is EPEVTQTPSHQVTQMGQEVILRCVPISNHLYFYWYRQILGQKVEFLVSFYNNEISEKSEIFDDQFSVERPDGSNFTLKIRSTKLEDSAMYFCASSDMGVGCEQYFGPGTRLTVT.

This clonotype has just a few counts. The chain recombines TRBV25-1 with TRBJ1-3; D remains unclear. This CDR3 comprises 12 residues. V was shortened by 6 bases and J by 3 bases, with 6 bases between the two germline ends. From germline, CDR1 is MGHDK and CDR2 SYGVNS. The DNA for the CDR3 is TGTGCCAGCAGCCCAAATGGAAACACCATATATTTT. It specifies CASSPNGNTIYF.

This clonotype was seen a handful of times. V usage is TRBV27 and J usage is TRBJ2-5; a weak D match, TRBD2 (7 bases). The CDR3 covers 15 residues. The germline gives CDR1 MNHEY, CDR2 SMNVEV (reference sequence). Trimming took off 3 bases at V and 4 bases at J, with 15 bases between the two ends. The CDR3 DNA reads TGTGCCAGCAGTTTCTCGGGGGGCGGTGGAGAGACCCAGTACTTC. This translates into CASSFSGGGGETQYF.

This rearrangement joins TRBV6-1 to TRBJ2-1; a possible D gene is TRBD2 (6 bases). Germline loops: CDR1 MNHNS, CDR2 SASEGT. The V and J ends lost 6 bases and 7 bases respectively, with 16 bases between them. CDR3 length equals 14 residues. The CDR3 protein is CASSRGTSGNEQFF. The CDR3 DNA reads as TGTGCCAGCAGCCGCGGGACGTCTGGGAATGAGCAGTTCTTC.

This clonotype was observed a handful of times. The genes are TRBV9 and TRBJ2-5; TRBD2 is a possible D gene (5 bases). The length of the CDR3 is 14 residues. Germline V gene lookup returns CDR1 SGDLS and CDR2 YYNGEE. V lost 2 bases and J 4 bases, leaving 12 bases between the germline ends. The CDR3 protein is CASSVRGSGETQYF. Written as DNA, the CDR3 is TGTGCCAGCAGCGTCCGGGGTTCAGGAGAGACCCAGTACTTC.

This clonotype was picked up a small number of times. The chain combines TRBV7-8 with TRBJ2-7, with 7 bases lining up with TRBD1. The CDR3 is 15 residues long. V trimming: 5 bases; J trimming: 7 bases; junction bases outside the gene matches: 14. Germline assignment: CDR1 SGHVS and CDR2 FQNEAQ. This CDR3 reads CASSGWGQRLREQYF. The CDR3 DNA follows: TGTGCCAGCAGCGGATGGGGACAGCGTCTGAGAGAGCAGTACTTC.

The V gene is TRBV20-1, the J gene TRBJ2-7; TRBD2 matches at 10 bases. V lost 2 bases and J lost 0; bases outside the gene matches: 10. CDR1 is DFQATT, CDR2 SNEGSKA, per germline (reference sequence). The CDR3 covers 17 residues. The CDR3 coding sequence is TGCAGTGCTAGATCCGACTCCGGGACTAGCGTCTCCTACGAGCAGTACTTC. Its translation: CSARSDSGTSVSYEQYF.

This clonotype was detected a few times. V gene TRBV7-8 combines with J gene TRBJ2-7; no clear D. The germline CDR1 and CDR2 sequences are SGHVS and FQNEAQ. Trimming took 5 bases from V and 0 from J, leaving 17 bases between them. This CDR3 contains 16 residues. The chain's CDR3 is CASSPPWTESSYEQYF. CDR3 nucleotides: TGTGCCAGCAGCCCCCCTTGGACGGAGAGCTCCTACGAGCAGTACTTC.